The present entry profiles one TCR beta chain with its context. What it binds is unknown. Trimming took off 1 base at V and 0 bases at J, with 14 bases between the two ends. Germline values: CDR1 SGHRS, CDR2 YFSETQ. The CDR3 spans 17 residues. UMIs and sample barcodes were carried by the TCR alpha and TCR beta cDNA libraries that 5'RACE produced using constant-segment primers. One entry per CDR3 protein results from TCRdb running MiXCR on the 5' RACE reads. The sample has a few hundred thousand distinct CDR3 sequences; more than 15% are singletons. The sample comes from a study of T-cell memory formation after mild COVID-19. Study context: Clustering of TCRs was largely donor specific. Points from the study as a whole: Clones contracting across day 15 to 85 had a balanced CD4/CD8 profile; later expanding clones leaned CD4+.

The chain employs TRBV5-1 and TRBJ1-3; D uncertain. Source material: PBMCs or a T cell subset sorted from them (not recorded which). The clonotype was recovered from a man between 18 and 35 years old who had mild COVID-19 (a few samples of this study predate the infection). Cell type and time point are not known. DNA for the CDR3: TGCGCCAGCAGCTTGCGGATGACCGGTTACTCTGGAAACACCATATATTTT. Translating it yields CASSLRMTGYSGNTIYF.